The 17 T cell receptor beta chains presented below share a single source sample, sequenced in a study of blood T cell repertoires in COVID-19. The assay was immunoSEQ multiplex PCR, and TCRdb's table has in-frame clones only and misses some. The sample holds fewer than 450,000 clones; 91% are singletons and the top ten take roughly 3.4%. Sequencing was performed on peripheral blood. The source of these receptors is a woman aged 18-35 years who had recovered from COVID-19.

This clone was counted a few times. This chain connects TRBV4-3 to TRBJ2-1; TRBD2 is a possible D gene (6 bases). V was cut by 4 bases and J by 9 bases, with 22 bases left in between. Germline V CDR1 and CDR2: LGHNA, YSLEER. The CDR3 length is 16 residues. The CDR3 DNA sequence: TGCGCCAGCAGCCGAGAGGAGGGAGACGGCGCGAGTGAGCAGTTCTTC. It specifies CASSREEGDGASEQFF.

J is TRBJ2-7 and V is TRBV3-1 (or the pseudogene TRBV3-2); TRBD1 might be the D (6 bases). Germline V gene data show CDR1 as LGHDT and CDR2 as YNNKEL (reference sequence). CDR3 length: 16 amino acids. The V end lost 0 bases, the J end lost 4 bases, and 16 bases lay between the germline ends. The CDR3 DNA is TGTGCCAGCAGCCAAGACCCCTCAGGGGAGTATTACGAGCAGTACGTC. Amino acid sequence: CASSQDPSGEYYEQYV.

This clone has more than one count but fewer than ten. This sequence joins TRBV7-9 and TRBJ2-6, with D possibly TRBD1 on 5 matching bases. V gave up 0 bases and J gave up 2 bases, with 8 bases separating them. This CDR3 has 16 amino acids. Per germline, CDR1 SEHNR and CDR2 FQNEAQ (reference sequence). This CDR3 reads CASSLALGAGANVLTF. The CDR3 region has the DNA TGTGCCAGCAGCTTAGCGCTAGGGGCTGGGGCCAACGTCCTGACTTTC.

The V and J genes are TRBV5-6 and TRBJ2-7, with 8 bases that match TRBD2. The CDR3 totals 14 residues. CDR1 and CDR2 (germline): SGHDT, YYEEEE. J gave up 3 bases and V 3 bases, and 5 bases lay outside the gene matches. This CDR3 reads CASSSGGLVYEQYV. CDR3 nucleotide sequence: TGTGCCAGCAGCTCCGGGGGACTAGTCTACGAGCAGTACGTC.

V and J are TRBV6-2 or TRBV6-3 and TRBJ2-3; 9 nucleotides match TRBD2. Losses at the gene ends were 5 bases for V and 2 bases for J; bases not matched to a gene: 11. This CDR3 has 17 amino acids. The germline V gene encodes CDR1 MNHEY and CDR2 SVGEGT. CDR3 residues: CASSEARLAANTDTQYF. Here the CDR3 DNA reads TGTGCCAGCAGTGAGGCGAGACTAGCGGCAAACACAGATACGCAGTATTTT.

This clone has a single count. J is TRBJ2-1 and V is TRBV6-2 or TRBV6-3, with 11 nucleotides matching TRBD2. This CDR3 has 12 residues. Trimming at V came to 6 bases and at J to 15 bases, leaving 7 bases not matched to a gene. Germline V gene lookup returns CDR1 MNHEY and CDR2 SVGEGT. The chain's CDR3 is CASSPRLAGLFF. The CDR3 DNA reads as TGTGCCAGCAGCCCGAGACTAGCGGGACTGTTCTTC.

CDR3 in amino acids: CASSLAASRDTQYF. The CDR3 DNA reads as TGCGCCAGCAGCTTGGCGGCTAGTAGAGATACGCAGTATTTT. The chain uses TRBV5-1 and TRBJ2-3; D is undetermined. Germline V lookup: CDR1 SGHRS, CDR2 YFSETQ. This CDR3 is 14 amino acids long. V dropped 0 bases and J dropped 5 bases, with 10 bases sitting between them.

The V call is TRBV27, the J call TRBJ1-2, with TRBD1 identical over 8 bases. This CDR3 is 15 amino acids long. CDR1 is MNHEY and CDR2 is SMNVEV in the germline V gene (reference sequence). V was pared by 6 bases and J by 2 bases, with 8 bases of the junction left unmatched. CDR3 nucleotide sequence: TGTGCCAGCAGGGGGACAGGTAGGGCGAACTATGGCTACACCTTC. Its translation: CASRGTGRANYGYTF.

The chain is built from TRBV2 and TRBJ1-6; D remains unclear. The CDR3 has 11 amino acids. CDR1 and CDR2 (germline): SNHLY, FYNNEI. V shed 8 bases and J shed 9 bases, with 8 bases lying between them. CDR3 DNA: TGTGCCAGCTCAGTGATTTCACCCCTCCACTTT. Translating gives CASSVISPLHF. Full variable domain (remainder filled in from reference TRBV2 and TRBJ1-6): EPEVTQTPSHQVTQMGQEVILRCVPISNHLYFYWYRQILGQKVEFLVSFYNNEISEKSEIFDDQFSVERPDGSNFTLKIRSTKLEDSAMYFCASSVISPLHFGNGTRLTVT.

The rearrangement joins TRBV3-1 (or the pseudogene TRBV3-2) to TRBJ2-5, with D hard to call. The CDR3 has 12 residues. Trimming shortened V by 0 bases and J by 7 bases, and 6 bases separated the two germline ends. Germline CDR1 and CDR2: LGHDT and YNNKEL (reference sequence). CDR3 protein: CASSQDPRTQYF. The CDR3 coding sequence is TGTGCCAGCAGCCAAGACCCGAGGACCCAGTACTTC.

The chain carries TRBV27 and TRBJ1-4, with D unresolved. Trimming cost V 4 bases and J 0 bases, with 6 bases left between them. Per germline, CDR1 MNHEY and CDR2 SMNVEV (reference sequence). The CDR3 totals 14 residues. CDR3 loop: CASSYGATNEKLFF. The CDR3 coding sequence is TGTGCCAGCAGTTACGGGGCAACTAATGAAAAACTGTTTTTT.

V and J are TRBV4-3 and TRBJ2-3, with 8 bases aligning to TRBD1. The length of the CDR3 is 13 residues. Germline-derived CDR1 and CDR2 are LGHNA and YSLEER. Trimming cost V 6 bases and J 4 bases; bases outside gene matches: 3. The CDR3 loop is CASSGRGPDTQYF. The CDR3 bases are TGCGCCAGCAGTGGCAGGGGGCCAGATACGCAGTATTTT.

The chain has TRBV7-8 and TRBJ2-4, with 7 bases that match TRBD2. Germline V gene data show CDR1 as SGHVS and CDR2 as FQNEAQ. The CDR3 extends over 17 amino acids. V trimming: 5 bases; J trimming: 1 base; junction bases outside the gene matches: 11. CDR3 sequence (DNA): TGTGCCAGCAGCCAGACACTAGGGAGGGAGGCCAAAAACATTCAGTACTTC. It is translated as CASSQTLGREAKNIQYF.

V gene TRBV24-1 combines with J gene TRBJ2-1; 9 bases map to TRBD1. The CDR3 runs to 15 residues. The ends lost 6 bases at V and 6 bases at J; junction bases unmatched: 8. Germline CDR1 reads KGHDR; CDR2 reads SFDVKD. CDR3 DNA sequence: TGTGCCACCAGTCGACGGACAGGGGTCTTCAATGAGCAGTTCTTC. Translated: CATSRRTGVFNEQFF.

V is TRBV5-1 and J is TRBJ2-1, with D maybe TRBD1 (5 bases). Per the germline V gene, CDR1 is SGHRS and CDR2 is YFSETQ. The ends were cut back, 1 base at V and 3 bases at J, with 14 bases in the middle. The CDR3 extends over 16 amino acids. CDR3 in DNA: TGCGCCAGCAGCTTGCGGCAGGGCGTTGACTACAATGAGCAGTTCTTC. Translation gives CASSLRQGVDYNEQFF.

The genes are TRBV2 and TRBJ2-3, with 9 bases lining up with TRBD2. The germline V gene encodes CDR1 SNHLY and CDR2 FYNNEI. Losses at the gene ends were 3 bases for V and 2 bases for J; bases not matched to a gene: 3. This CDR3 spans 15 amino acids. The CDR3 DNA follows: TGTGCCAGCAGTGAGACTAGCGGTTACACAGATACGCAGTATTTT. Translation: CASSETSGYTDTQYF.

The rearrangement uses TRBV29-1 and TRBJ2-1; 8 positions agree with TRBD2. Per the germline V gene, CDR1 is SQVTM and CDR2 is ANQGSEA. This CDR3 region has 14 residues. J lost 0 bases, V lost 4 bases, and 2 bases had no gene match. CDR3 bases: TGCAGCGTTGGAGCGGGGGTCTCCTACAATGAGCAGTTCTTC. As protein: CSVGAGVSYNEQFF.